The next 15 T cell receptor beta chains were all read from a single sample in a study of response to subunit inactivated influenza vaccine. TCRdb analysed the RT-PCR reads with MiXCR anew, one entry per CDR3 protein. This table has about 570,000 distinct CDR3 sequences, 11% appearing once. Another study also made use of these data, one on T cells expressing NK-cell markers. That report notes: Libraries used 5'RACE template switching adding universal primer site and UMIs.

This specimen was PBMCs from blood, taken on the day of vaccination. Receptor source: a man aged 45-65 years who received an inactivated influenza vaccine.

The chain employs TRBV6-5 and TRBJ2-5; 7 nucleotides align to TRBD1. This CDR3 is built from 15 residues. V trimming: 0 bases; J trimming: 1 base; junction bases outside the gene matches: 2. Germline CDR1 reads MNHEY; CDR2 reads SVGAGI. CDR3 DNA sequence: TGTGCCAGCAGTTACTCACGGACAGGCCAAGAGACCCAGTACTTC. This codes for CASSYSRTGQETQYF.

This clonotype was observed at least ten times. This sequence joins TRBV2 and TRBJ2-1, with 11 bases that match TRBD2. The J segment lost 7 bases and the V segment lost 2 bases, leaving 10 bases of the junction unmatched. CDR1 is SNHLY, CDR2 FYNNEI, per germline. The CDR3 is made up of 17 amino acids. The CDR3 sequence is CASSERVAGGIRNEQFF. In DNA, the CDR3 is TGTGCCAGCAGTGAACGGGTAGCGGGAGGGATTCGGAATGAGCAGTTCTTC.

About this clonotype: At one end, the junction sequence differs from germline, possibly due to a read error. The chain couples TRBV4-3 to TRBJ2-7; 8 bases map to TRBD1. The germline gives CDR1 LGHNA, CDR2 YSLEER. The CDR3 totals 13 residues. The CDR3 spells CGSSPGTGYEQYF. Here the CDR3 DNA reads TGCGGCAGCAGCCCCGGGACAGGCTACGAGCAGTACTTC.

This clonotype was counted only a few times. The chain carries TRBV5-1 and TRBJ2-1; 7 positions agree with TRBD1. The CDR3 extends over 16 amino acids. J gave up 5 bases and V 0 bases, and 8 bases lay outside the gene matches. Germline V gene data show CDR1 as SGHRS and CDR2 as YFSETQ. The CDR3 is CASSLDPGQQHNEQFF. As DNA, the CDR3 is TGCGCCAGCAGCTTGGACCCGGGACAGCAGCACAATGAGCAGTTCTTC. Using reference TRBV5-1 and TRBJ2-1 for the parts outside the CDR3, the full variable domain is KAGVTQTPRYLIKTRGQQVTLSCSPISGHRSVSWYQQTPGQGLQFLFEYFSETQRNKGNFPGRFSGRQFSNSRSEMNVSTLELGDSALYLCASSLDPGQQHNEQFFGPGTRLTVL.

The chain combines TRBV29-1 with TRBJ1-1; D call uncertain. Germline V gene lookup returns CDR1 SQVTM and CDR2 ANQGSEA. The CDR3 runs 12 residues. The germline V and J ends were trimmed by 5 bases and 2 bases, with 9 bases remaining between them. The CDR3 DNA reads TGCAGCGTTTCCCAGGCTAACACTGAAGCTTTCTTT. Translated, it gives CSVSQANTEAFF.

This clonotype was detected many times. V is TRBV5-1 and J is TRBJ2-7; 9 nucleotides match TRBD1. The CDR3 totals 16 residues. Per the germline V gene, CDR1 is SGHRS and CDR2 is YFSETQ. Losses at the gene ends were 1 base for V and 7 bases for J; bases not matched to a gene: 12. CDR3 loop: CASSLYPGQGIGEQYF. CDR3 coding DNA: TGCGCCAGCAGCTTGTATCCGGGACAGGGTATAGGTGAGCAGTACTTC. The entire variable domain, with the rest obtained from reference TRBV5-1 and TRBJ2-7, is as follows: KAGVTQTPRYLIKTRGQQVTLSCSPISGHRSVSWYQQTPGQGLQFLFEYFSETQRNKGNFPGRFSGRQFSNSRSEMNVSTLELGDSALYLCASSLYPGQGIGEQYFGPGTRLTVT.

This clonotype was recorded at least ten times. The CDR3 region is CASSPTRTGDYGYTF. CDR3 sequence (DNA): TGTGCCAGCAGCCCAACCCGGACAGGGGACTATGGCTACACCTTC. This chain joins TRBV3-1 and TRBJ1-2; TRBD1 agrees at 9 bases. The CDR3 loop spans 15 amino acids. V lost 4 bases and J lost 3; bases outside the gene matches: 6. The germline CDR1 and CDR2 sequences are LGHDT and YNNKEL (reference sequence).

The table lists this clonotype with many counts. The rearrangement joins TRBV10-3 to TRBJ2-2; D gene uncertain. Per germline, CDR1 ENHRY and CDR2 SYGVKD. The CDR3 runs to 13 residues. Trimming removed 3 bases at V and 6 bases at J, with 8 bases between. CDR3 in DNA: TGTGCCATCAGTGAACGTGGTCCCGGGGAGCTGTTTTTT. Translated, it gives CAISERGPGELFF.

The rearrangement links TRBV27 to TRBJ2-1; possibly TRBD1 for D (6 bases). Germline values: CDR1 MNHEY, CDR2 SMNVEV (reference sequence). The germline V and J ends were trimmed by 1 base and 2 bases, with 12 bases remaining between them. CDR3 length: 16 amino acids. CDR3 region: CASSLWGRGTYNEQFF. The CDR3 DNA follows: TGTGCCAGCAGTTTATGGGGTAGGGGGACCTACAATGAGCAGTTCTTC.

The V call is TRBV12-3 or TRBV12-4, the J call TRBJ2-1; D may be TRBD2 (6 bases). There are 13 residues in the CDR3. Trimming shortened V by 6 bases and J by 9 bases, and 15 bases separated the two germline ends. The CDR3 loop is CASSLLEGSEQFF. The DNA for the CDR3 is TGTGCCAGCAGCTTGCTGGAGGGGTCTGAGCAGTTCTTC.

This clonotype was recorded at least ten times. CDR3 residues: CASSLGVDSLPSEQFF. DNA of the CDR3: TGTGCCAGCAGTTTAGGAGTGGACTCCCTCCCCTCTGAGCAGTTCTTC. The chain links TRBV12-3 or TRBV12-4 to TRBJ2-1, with D perhaps matching TRBD2 (5 bases). The CDR3 consists of 16 residues. Deletions cut 1 base from V and 9 bases from J, with 19 bases between.

The chain joins TRBV2 to TRBJ2-2; D remains unclear. The germline V gene has CDR1 SNHLY and CDR2 FYNNEI. Trimming cost V 4 bases and J 4 bases, with 10 bases left between them. CDR3 length equals 14 residues. The chain's CDR3 is CASSARVATGELFF. In nucleotides, the CDR3 is TGTGCCAGCAGTGCTAGGGTTGCCACCGGGGAGCTGTTTTTT.

This clonotype was observed at least ten times. V gene TRBV7-9 combines with J gene TRBJ2-1, with D possibly called TRBD1 or TRBD2 (6 bases each). CDR3 size: 16 residues. Trimming cost V 5 bases and J 2 bases, with 16 bases left between them. The germline V gene encodes CDR1 SEHNR and CDR2 FQNEAQ (reference sequence). In DNA, the CDR3 is TGTGCCAGCAGCCCTAATAGGGGGGATACCTACAATGAGCAGTTCTTC. It translates to CASSPNRGDTYNEQFF.

This clonotype was counted between two and nine times. The chain combines TRBV7-9 with TRBJ2-1, with D possibly matching TRBD2 (6 bases). The CDR3 spans 13 residues. Trimming left V 8 bases short and J 7 bases short, with 15 bases between. CDR1 and CDR2 from the germline V gene are SEHNR and FQNEAQ (reference sequence). CDR3 coding DNA: TGTGCCAGCGATGGGTCGGGAGTGAATGAGCAGTTCTTC. As protein: CASDGSGVNEQFF.

The V call is TRBV5-5, the J call TRBJ2-3; tentatively, D is TRBD1 (5 bases). V was cut by 1 base and J by 3 bases, with 18 bases left in between. The germline CDR1 and CDR2 sequences are SGHKS and YYEKEE (reference sequence). This CDR3 spans 17 amino acids. The DNA of the CDR3 is TGTGCCAGCAGCTTGAACTACAGGTCCGCGCGTACAGATACGCAGTATTTT. Amino acids: CASSLNYRSARTDTQYF.